This is a list of T cell receptor beta chains from one sample in a study of blood T cell repertoires in COVID-19. Sequencing was performed with immunoSEQ multiplex PCR; in TCRdb, only in-frame clones are kept and a portion is missing. The table lists some 460,000 clones, roughly nine tenths of them singletons. Sequencing used PBMCs or T cells enriched from blood (not recorded which). The receptors were gathered from a woman younger than 35 with acute COVID-19. Both conserved end residues are part of each CDR3. Each record gives: CDR3 protein, CDR3 DNA, D gene, J gene, clone size, V gene. A D gene is named only where the DNA matches it firmly. Some rows mark clone size as missing; the rest say once, few, many or name a class of expanded clone.

CDR3 protein: CASSDNGGVYNEQFF
CDR3 DNA: TGCGCCAGCAGTGATAATGGGGGGGTCTACAATGAGCAGTTCTTC
D gene: TRBD2
J gene: TRBJ2-1
clone size: .
V gene: TRBV10-2

CDR3 protein: CASRQGGYGYTF
CDR3 DNA: TGTGCCAGCAGGCAGGGAGGCTATGGCTACACCTTC
D gene: .
J gene: TRBJ1-2
clone size: .
V gene: TRBV28

CDR3 protein: CASSLVLRGSETGELFF
CDR3 DNA: TGCGCCAGCAGCTTAGTTTTGAGAGGGAGTGAAACCGGGGAGCTGTTTTTT
D gene: .
J gene: TRBJ2-2
clone size: .
V gene: TRBV5-1

CDR3 protein: CASSLAGVGYGYTF
CDR3 DNA: TGTGCCAGCAGCTTGGCAGGGGTCGGCTATGGCTACACCTTC
D gene: .
J gene: TRBJ1-2
clone size: few
V gene: TRBV5-6

CDR3 protein: CASSVEALGNEQFF
CDR3 DNA: TGTGCCAGCAGCGTAGAAGCTCTCGGCAATGAGCAGTTCTTC
D gene: .
J gene: TRBJ2-1
clone size: .
V gene: TRBV9

CDR3 protein: CASSRQDLLTYNEQFF
CDR3 DNA: TGTGCCAGTAGTCGACAGGACCTTCTTACTTACAATGAGCAGTTCTTC
D gene: .
J gene: TRBJ2-1
clone size: .
V gene: TRBV19

CDR3 protein: CASSYRSNSPLHF
CDR3 DNA: TGTGCCAGCAGTTACAGGTCGAATTCACCCCTCCACTTT
D gene: .
J gene: TRBJ1-6
clone size: .
V gene: TRBV27

CDR3 protein: CASSLGGAAQFF
CDR3 DNA: TGTGCCAGCAGCTTAGGCGGTGCCGCTCAGTTCTTC
D gene: .
J gene: TRBJ2-1
clone size: once
V gene: TRBV7-9

CDR3 protein: CASSLGAVNSPLHF
CDR3 DNA: TGTGCTAGCAGCTTGGGCGCAGTTAATTCACCCCTCCACTTT
D gene: .
J gene: TRBJ1-6
clone size: .
V gene: TRBV7-7

CDR3 protein: CSVRGATNEKLFF
CDR3 DNA: TGCAGCGTACGGGGGGCGACTAATGAAAAACTGTTTTTT
D gene: .
J gene: TRBJ1-4
clone size: .
V gene: TRBV29-1

CDR3 protein: CASSIPGPYEQYF
CDR3 DNA: TGTGCCAGTAGTATCCCCGGTCCCTACGAGCAGTACTTC
D gene: .
J gene: TRBJ2-7
clone size: .
V gene: TRBV19

CDR3 protein: CASSRRDRGNSNQPQHF
CDR3 DNA: TGTGCCAGCAGTCGCCGGGACAGGGGGAACAGCAATCAGCCCCAGCATTTT
D gene: TRBD1
J gene: TRBJ1-5
clone size: .
V gene: TRBV6-2/TRBV6-3

CDR3 protein: CASTPPGTGGESPLHF
CDR3 DNA: TGTGCCAGCACCCCCCCCGGGACAGGGGGCGAATCACCCCTCCACTTT
D gene: TRBD1
J gene: TRBJ1-6
clone size: .
V gene: TRBV3-1/TRBV3-2

CDR3 protein: CASRSTANGNTIYF
CDR3 DNA: TGTGCCAGCAGGTCGACAGCGAATGGAAACACCATATATTTT
D gene: .
J gene: TRBJ1-3
clone size: .
V gene: TRBV28

CDR3 protein: CASSVEGGRSDNEQFF
CDR3 DNA: TGTGCCAGCAGCGTAGAGGGCGGGAGATCAGATAATGAGCAGTTCTTC
D gene: TRBD2
J gene: TRBJ2-1
clone size: .
V gene: TRBV9

CDR3 protein: CASSFGGQNNQPQHF
CDR3 DNA: TGTGCCAGCAGCTTTGGGGGACAGAATAATCAGCCCCAGCATTTT
D gene: TRBD1
J gene: TRBJ1-5
clone size: .
V gene: TRBV7-9

CDR3 protein: CAISDKGSGGAQNEQYF
CDR3 DNA: TGTGCCATCAGTGATAAGGGTAGCGGGGGGGCCCAAAACGAGCAGTACTTC
D gene: TRBD2
J gene: TRBJ2-7
clone size: .
V gene: TRBV10-3

CDR3 protein: CAVRDRGRETQYF
CDR3 DNA: TGCGCCGTCCGGGACAGGGGTCGTGAGACCCAGTACTTC
D gene: TRBD1
J gene: TRBJ2-5
clone size: once
V gene: TRBV10-2

CDR3 protein: CASSATSASTGELFF
CDR3 DNA: TGTGCCAGCAGCGCTACTAGCGCCAGCACCGGGGAGCTGTTTTTT
D gene: TRBD2
J gene: TRBJ2-2
clone size: .
V gene: TRBV13

CDR3 protein: CASSQTYGGAYEQYF
CDR3 DNA: TGTGCCAGCAGCCAGACTTACGGGGGGGCCTACGAGCAGTACTTC
D gene: TRBD2
J gene: TRBJ2-7
clone size: once
V gene: TRBV3-1/TRBV3-2

CDR3 protein: CASSLGGRAAFF
CDR3 DNA: TGTGCCAGCAGTTTAGGGGGGAGGGCCGCTTTCTTT
D gene: .
J gene: TRBJ1-1
clone size: .
V gene: TRBV12-3/TRBV12-4

CDR3 protein: CASSPRINRGSIRGYTEAFF
CDR3 DNA: TGTGCCAGCAGCCCCCGCATTAATAGGGGCAGTATTAGGGGCTACACTGAAGCTTTCTTT
D gene: .
J gene: TRBJ1-1
clone size: .
V gene: TRBV3-1/TRBV3-2

CDR3 protein: CASSQNLPGANVLTF
CDR3 DNA: TGTGCCAGCAGCCAGAATCTCCCTGGGGCCAACGTCCTGACTTTC
D gene: .
J gene: TRBJ2-6
clone size: .
V gene: TRBV9

CDR3 protein: CASSSRTGAHGANVLTF
CDR3 DNA: TGTGCCAGCAGTTCCCGGACAGGGGCTCATGGGGCCAACGTCCTGACTTTC
D gene: TRBD1
J gene: TRBJ2-6
clone size: .
V gene: TRBV27

CDR3 protein: CASSPTGAGRSYEQYF
CDR3 DNA: TGTGCCAGTAGTCCAACCGGAGCGGGACGCTCCTACGAGCAGTACTTC
D gene: TRBD2
J gene: TRBJ2-7
clone size: .
V gene: TRBV19

CDR3 protein: CATSDLHPGRENEQFF
CDR3 DNA: TGTGCCACCAGTGATTTGCATCCCGGGAGGGAGAATGAGCAGTTCTTC
D gene: TRBD2
J gene: TRBJ2-1
clone size: .
V gene: TRBV24-1

CDR3 protein: CASSRTFSNQPQHF
CDR3 DNA: TGCGCCAGCTCGCGAACTTTTAGCAATCAGCCCCAGCATTTT
D gene: .
J gene: TRBJ1-5
clone size: .
V gene: TRBV10-2

CDR3 protein: CASSQSGNTGELFF
CDR3 DNA: TGTGCCAGCAGCCAAAGCGGCAACACCGGGGAGCTGTTTTTT
D gene: .
J gene: TRBJ2-2
clone size: .
V gene: TRBV3-1/TRBV3-2

CDR3 protein: CASSRMSDKSPRNTIYF
CDR3 DNA: TGCGCCAGCAGCCGAATGAGTGACAAGTCCCCCCGAAACACCATATATTTT
D gene: .
J gene: TRBJ1-3
clone size: .
V gene: TRBV5-1

CDR3 protein: CASSYLSGHQNTEAFF
CDR3 DNA: TGTGCCAGCAGTTACTTATCGGGACACCAGAACACTGAAGCTTTCTTT
D gene: .
J gene: TRBJ1-1
clone size: .
V gene: TRBV6-5

CDR3 protein: CASSIDPIRQGPPSNQPQHF
CDR3 DNA: TGTGCCAGTAGTATAGACCCTATCCGACAGGGGCCTCCTAGCAATCAGCCCCAGCATTTT
D gene: TRBD1
J gene: TRBJ1-5
clone size: once
V gene: TRBV19